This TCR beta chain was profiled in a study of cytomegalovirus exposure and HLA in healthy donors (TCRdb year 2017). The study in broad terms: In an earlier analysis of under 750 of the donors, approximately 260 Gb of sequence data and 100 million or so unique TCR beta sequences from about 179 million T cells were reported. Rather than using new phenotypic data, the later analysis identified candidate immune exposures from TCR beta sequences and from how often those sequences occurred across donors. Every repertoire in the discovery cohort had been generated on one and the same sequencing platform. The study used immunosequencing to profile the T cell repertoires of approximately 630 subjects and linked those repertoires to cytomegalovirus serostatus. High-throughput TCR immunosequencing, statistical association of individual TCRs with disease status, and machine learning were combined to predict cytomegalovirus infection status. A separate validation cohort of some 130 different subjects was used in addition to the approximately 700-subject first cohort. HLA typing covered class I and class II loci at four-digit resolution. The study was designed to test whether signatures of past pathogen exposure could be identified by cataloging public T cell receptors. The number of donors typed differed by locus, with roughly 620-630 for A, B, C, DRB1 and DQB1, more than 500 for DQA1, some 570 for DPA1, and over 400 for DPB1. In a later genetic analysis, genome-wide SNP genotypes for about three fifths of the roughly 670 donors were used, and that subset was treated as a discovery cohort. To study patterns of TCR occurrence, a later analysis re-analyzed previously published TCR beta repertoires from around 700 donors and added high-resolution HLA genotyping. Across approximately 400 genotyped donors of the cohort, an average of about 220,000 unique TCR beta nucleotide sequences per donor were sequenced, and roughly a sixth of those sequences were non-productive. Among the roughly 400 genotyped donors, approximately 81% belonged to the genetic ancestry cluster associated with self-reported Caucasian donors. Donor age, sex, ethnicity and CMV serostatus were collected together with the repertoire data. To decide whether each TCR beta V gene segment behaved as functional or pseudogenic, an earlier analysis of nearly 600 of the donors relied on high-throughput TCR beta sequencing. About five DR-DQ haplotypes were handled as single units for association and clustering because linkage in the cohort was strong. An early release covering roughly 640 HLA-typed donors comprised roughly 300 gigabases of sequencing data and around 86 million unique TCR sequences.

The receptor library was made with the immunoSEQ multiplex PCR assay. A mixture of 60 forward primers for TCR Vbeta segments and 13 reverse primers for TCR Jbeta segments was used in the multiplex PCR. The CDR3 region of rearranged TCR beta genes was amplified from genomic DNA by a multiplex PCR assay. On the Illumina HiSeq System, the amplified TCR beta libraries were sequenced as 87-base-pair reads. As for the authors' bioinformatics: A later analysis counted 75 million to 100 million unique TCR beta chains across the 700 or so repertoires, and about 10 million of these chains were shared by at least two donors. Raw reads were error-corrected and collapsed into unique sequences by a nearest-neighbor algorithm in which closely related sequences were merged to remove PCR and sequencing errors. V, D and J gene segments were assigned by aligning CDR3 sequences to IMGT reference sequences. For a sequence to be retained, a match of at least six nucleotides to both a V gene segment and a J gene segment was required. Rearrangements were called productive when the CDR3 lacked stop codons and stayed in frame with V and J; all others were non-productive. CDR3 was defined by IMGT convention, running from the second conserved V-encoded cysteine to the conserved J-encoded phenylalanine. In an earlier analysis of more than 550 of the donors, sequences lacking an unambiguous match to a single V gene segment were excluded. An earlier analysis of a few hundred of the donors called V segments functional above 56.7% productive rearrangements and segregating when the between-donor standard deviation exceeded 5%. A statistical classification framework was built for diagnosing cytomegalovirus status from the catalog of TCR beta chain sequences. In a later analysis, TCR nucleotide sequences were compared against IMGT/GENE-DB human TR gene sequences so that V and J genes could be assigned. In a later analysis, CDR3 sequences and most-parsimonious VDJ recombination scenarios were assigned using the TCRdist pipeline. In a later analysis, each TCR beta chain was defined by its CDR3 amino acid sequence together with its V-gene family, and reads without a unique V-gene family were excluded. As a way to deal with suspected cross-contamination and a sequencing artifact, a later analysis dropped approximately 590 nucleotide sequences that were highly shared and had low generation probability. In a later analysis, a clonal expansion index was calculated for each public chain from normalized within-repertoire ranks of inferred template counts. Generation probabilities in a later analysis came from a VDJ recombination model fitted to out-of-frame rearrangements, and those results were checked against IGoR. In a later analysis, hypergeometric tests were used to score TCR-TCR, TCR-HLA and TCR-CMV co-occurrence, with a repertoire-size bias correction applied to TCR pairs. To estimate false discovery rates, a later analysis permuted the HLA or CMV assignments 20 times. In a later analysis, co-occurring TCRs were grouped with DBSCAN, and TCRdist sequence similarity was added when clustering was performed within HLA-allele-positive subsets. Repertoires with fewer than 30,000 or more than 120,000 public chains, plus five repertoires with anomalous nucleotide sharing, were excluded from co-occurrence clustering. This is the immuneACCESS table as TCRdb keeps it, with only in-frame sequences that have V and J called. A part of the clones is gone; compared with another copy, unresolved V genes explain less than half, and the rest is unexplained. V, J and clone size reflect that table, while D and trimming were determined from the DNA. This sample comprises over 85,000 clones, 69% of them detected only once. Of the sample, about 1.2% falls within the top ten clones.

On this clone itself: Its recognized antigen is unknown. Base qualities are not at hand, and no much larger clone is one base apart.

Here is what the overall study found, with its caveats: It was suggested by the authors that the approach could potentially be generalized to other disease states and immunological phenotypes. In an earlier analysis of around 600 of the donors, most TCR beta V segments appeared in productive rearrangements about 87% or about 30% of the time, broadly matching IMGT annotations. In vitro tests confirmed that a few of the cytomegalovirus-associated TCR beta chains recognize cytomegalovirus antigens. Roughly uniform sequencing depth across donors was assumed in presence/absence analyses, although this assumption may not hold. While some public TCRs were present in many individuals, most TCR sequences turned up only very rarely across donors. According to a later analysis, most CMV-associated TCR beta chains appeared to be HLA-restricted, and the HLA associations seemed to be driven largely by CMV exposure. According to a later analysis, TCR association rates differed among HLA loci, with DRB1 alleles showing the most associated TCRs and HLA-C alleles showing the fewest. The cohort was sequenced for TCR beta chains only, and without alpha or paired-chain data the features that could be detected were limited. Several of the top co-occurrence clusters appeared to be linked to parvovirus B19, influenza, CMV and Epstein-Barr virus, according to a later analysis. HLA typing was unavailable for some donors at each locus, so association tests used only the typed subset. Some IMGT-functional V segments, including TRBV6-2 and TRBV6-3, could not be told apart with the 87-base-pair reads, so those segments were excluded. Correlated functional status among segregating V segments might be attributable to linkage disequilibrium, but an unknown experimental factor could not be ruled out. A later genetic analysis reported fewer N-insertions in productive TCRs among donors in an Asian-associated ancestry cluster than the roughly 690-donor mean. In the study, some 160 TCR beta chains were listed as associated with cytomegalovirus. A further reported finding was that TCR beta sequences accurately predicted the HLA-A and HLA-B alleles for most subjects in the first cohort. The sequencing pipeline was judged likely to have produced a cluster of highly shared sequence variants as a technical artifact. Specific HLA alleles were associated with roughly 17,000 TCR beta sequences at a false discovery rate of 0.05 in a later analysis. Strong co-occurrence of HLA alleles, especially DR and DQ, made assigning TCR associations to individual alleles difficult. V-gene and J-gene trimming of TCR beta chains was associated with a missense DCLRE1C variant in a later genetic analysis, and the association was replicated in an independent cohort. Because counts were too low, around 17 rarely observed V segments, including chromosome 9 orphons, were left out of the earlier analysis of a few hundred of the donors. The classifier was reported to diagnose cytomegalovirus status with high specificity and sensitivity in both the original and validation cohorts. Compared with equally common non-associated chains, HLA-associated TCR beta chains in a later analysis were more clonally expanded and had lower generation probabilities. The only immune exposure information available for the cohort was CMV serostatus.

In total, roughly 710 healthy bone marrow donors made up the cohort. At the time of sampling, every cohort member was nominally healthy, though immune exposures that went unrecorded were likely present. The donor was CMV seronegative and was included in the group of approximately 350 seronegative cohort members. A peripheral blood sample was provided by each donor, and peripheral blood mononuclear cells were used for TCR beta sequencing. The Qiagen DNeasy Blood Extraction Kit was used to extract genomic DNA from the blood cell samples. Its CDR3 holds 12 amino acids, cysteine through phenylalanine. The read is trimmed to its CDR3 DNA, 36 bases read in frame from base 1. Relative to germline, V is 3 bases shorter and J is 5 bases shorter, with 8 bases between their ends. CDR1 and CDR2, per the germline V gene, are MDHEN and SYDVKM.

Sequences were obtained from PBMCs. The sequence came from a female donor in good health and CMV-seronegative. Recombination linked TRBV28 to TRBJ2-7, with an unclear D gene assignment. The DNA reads TGTGCCAGCAGTTTCAGGCCCGACGAGCAGTACTTC. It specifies CASSFRPDEQYF.